This T cell receptor beta chain was captured by sequencing in a study of T-cell reconstitution after alpha-beta-depleted transplantation in children. On this clonotype itself: The antigen is unknown.

General observations from the study: Surviving thymic progenitors and recipient T cells were the source of high TCRbeta diversity at day 60 in some patients. By one year post-transplant, T-cell counts and diversity largely arose from T cells that were newly produced. It was reported that alpha-beta T cells came from several hundred expanded graft clones (about two months after transplant).

The library targeted TCRbeta and was prepared with unique molecular identifiers. TCRdb recomputed calls from the PCR reads with MiXCR, one row per CDR3 protein. The data hold 500,000 to 750,000 distinct CDR3 sequences, with approximately 13% observed a single time. The specimen was PBMCs, mostly from graft donor cells, collected 360 days after TCRalphabeta/CD19-depleted stem cell transplant. This receptor was obtained from a male patient between 5 and 17 years old who had a stem cell transplant for acute myeloid leukemia, so the T cells may come from the graft donor.

The CDR3 sequence is CASSPRQPSNQPQHF. The CDR3 coding sequence is TGTGCCAGCAGCCCCCGACAGCCTAGCAATCAGCCCCAGCATTTT. The chain combines TRBV4-2 with TRBJ1-5; maybe TRBD1 (5 bases). CDR3 length: 15 residues. Trimming shortened V by 4 bases and J by 0 bases, and 10 bases separated the two germline ends. Per the germline V gene, CDR1 is LGHNA and CDR2 is YNFKEQ.